This T cell receptor (beta chain) was identified in a study of T cell changes during pregnancy in multiple sclerosis. Trimming stripped 4 bases from V and 2 bases from J, with 15 bases between. Germline V CDR1 and CDR2: LNHDA, SQIVND (reference sequence). This CDR3 contains 15 residues. Assay used: immunoSEQ multiplex PCR; TCRdb lists only in-frame clones, some missing. The table shows 120,000 or so clones, with about 94% occurring only once. The gene calls are TRBV19 and TRBJ2-7; tentatively, D is TRBD2 (5 bases). Sequenced material: peripheral blood, taken before pregnancy. The sequence came from a female donor with multiple sclerosis, enrolled in a pregnancy study. In DNA, the CDR3 is TGTGCCAGTAGTAGGTGGTACGAGGGAACCTACGAGCAGTACTTC. Protein sequence: CASSRWYEGTYEQYF.